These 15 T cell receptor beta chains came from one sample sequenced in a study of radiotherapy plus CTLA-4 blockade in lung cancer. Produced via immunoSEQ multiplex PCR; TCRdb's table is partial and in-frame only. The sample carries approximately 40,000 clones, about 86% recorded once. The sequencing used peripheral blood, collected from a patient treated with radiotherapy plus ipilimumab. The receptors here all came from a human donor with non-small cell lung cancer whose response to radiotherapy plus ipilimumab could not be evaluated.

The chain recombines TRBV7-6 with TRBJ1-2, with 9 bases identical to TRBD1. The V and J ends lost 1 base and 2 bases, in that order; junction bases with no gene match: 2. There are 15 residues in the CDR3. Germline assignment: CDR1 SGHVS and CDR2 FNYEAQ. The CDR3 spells CASSLGTGANYGYTF. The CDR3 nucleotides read TGTGCCAGCAGCTTAGGGACAGGGGCAAACTATGGCTACACCTTC.

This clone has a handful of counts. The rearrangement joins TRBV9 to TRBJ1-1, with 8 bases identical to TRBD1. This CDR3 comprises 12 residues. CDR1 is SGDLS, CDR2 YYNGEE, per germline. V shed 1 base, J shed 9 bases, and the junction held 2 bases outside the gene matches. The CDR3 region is CASSVRQGKAFF. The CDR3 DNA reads TGTGCCAGCAGCGTACGACAGGGGAAAGCTTTCTTT. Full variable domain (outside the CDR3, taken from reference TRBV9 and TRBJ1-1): DSGVTQTPKHLITATGQRVTLRCSPRSGDLSVYWYQQSLDQGLQFLIQYYNGEERAKGNILERFSAQQFPDLHSELNLSSLELGDSALYFCASSVRQGKAFFGQGTRLTVV.

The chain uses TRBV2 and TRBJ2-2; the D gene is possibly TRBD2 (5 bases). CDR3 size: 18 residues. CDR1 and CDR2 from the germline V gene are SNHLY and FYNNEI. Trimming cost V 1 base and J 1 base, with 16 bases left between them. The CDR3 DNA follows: TGTGCCAGCAGTGAAGGGCAACCCCGGAGGTGGAACACCGGGGAGCTGTTTTTT. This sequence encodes CASSEGQPRRWNTGELFF.

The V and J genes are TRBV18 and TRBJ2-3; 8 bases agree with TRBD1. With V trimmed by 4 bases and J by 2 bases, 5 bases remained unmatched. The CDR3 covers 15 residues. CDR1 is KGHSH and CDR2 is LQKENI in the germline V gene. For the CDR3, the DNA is TGTGCCAGCTCACGGGACAGGCTTTCCACAGATACGCAGTATTTT. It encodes CASSRDRLSTDTQYF.

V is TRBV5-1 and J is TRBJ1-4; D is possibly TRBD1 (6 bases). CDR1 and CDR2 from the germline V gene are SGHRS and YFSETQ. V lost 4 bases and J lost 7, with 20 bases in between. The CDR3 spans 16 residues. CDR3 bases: TGCGCCAGCAGCCCTGGGGGCGGGTCCGGAGGTGAAAAACTGTTTTTT. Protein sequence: CASSPGGGSGGEKLFF. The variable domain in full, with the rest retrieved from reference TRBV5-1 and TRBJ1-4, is KAGVTQTPRYLIKTRGQQVTLSCSPISGHRSVSWYQQTPGQGLQFLFEYFSETQRNKGNFPGRFSGRQFSNSRSEMNVSTLELGDSALYLCASSPGGGSGGEKLFFGSGTQLSVL.

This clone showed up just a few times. The CDR3 loop reads CASSPFGGTGEQFF. Here the CDR3 DNA reads TGTGCCAGCAGTCCCTTCGGGGGAACAGGCGAGCAGTTCTTC. This chain links TRBV6-1 with TRBJ2-1; weak D call: TRBD2 (6 bases). Germline lookup yields CDR1 MNHNS and CDR2 SASEGT. CDR3 length: 14 residues. Trimming took 5 bases from V and 10 from J, leaving 18 bases between them.

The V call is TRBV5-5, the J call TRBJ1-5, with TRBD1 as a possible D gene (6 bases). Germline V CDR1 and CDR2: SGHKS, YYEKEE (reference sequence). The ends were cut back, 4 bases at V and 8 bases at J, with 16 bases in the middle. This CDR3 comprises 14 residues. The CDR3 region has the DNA TGTGCCAGCAGCCAACCAGGGGCCGCAGAGCCCCAGCATTTT. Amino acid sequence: CASSQPGAAEPQHF.

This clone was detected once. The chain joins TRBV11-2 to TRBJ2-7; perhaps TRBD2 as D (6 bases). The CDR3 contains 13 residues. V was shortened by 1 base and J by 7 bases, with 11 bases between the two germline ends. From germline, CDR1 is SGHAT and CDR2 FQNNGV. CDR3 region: CASSLVPAGEQYF. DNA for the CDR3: TGTGCCAGCAGCTTAGTCCCCGCGGGGGAGCAGTACTTC.

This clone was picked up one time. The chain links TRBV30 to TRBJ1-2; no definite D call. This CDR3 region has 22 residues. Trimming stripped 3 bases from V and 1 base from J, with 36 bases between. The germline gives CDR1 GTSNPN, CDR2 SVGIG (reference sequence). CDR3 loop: CAWSARESSFPHPCFLNYGYTF. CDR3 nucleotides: TGTGCCTGGAGCGCCCGGGAATCCTCCTTCCCACACCCTTGCTTTCTTAACTATGGCTACACCTTC. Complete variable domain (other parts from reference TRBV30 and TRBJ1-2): SQTIHQWPATLVQPVGSPLSLECTVEGTSNPNLYWYRQAAGRGLQLLFYSVGIGQISSEVPQNLSASRPQDRQFILSSKKLLLSDSGFYLCAWSARESSFPHPCFLNYGYTFGSGTRLTVV.

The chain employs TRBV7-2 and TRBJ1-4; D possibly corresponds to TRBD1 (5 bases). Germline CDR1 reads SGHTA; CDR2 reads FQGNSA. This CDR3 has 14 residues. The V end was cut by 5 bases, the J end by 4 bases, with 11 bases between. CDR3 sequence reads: CASSPGPNNEKLFF. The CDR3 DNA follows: TGTGCCAGCAGCCCAGGGCCGAATAATGAAAAACTGTTTTTT. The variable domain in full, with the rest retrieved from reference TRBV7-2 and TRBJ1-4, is GAGVSQSPSNKVTEKGKDVELRCDPISGHTALYWYRQSLGQGLEFLIYFQGNSAPDKSGLPSDRFSAERTGGSVSTLTIQRTQQEDSAVYLCASSPGPNNEKLFFGSGTQLSVL.

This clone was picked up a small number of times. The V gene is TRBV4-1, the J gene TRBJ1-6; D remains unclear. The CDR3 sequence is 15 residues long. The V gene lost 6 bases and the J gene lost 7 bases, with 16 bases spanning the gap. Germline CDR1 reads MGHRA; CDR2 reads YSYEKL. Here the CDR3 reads CASSQRPGENSPLHF. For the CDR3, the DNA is TGCGCCAGCAGTCAACGTCCAGGCGAGAATTCACCCCTCCACTTT.

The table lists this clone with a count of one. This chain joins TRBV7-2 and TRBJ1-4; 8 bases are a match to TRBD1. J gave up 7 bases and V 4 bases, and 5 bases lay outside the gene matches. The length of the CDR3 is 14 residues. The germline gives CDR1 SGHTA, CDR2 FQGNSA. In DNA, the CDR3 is TGTGCCAGCAGCTGGACAGGGTCCGTTGAAAAACTGTTTTTT. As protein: CASSWTGSVEKLFF. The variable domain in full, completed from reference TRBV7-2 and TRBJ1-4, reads GAGVSQSPSNKVTEKGKDVELRCDPISGHTALYWYRQSLGQGLEFLIYFQGNSAPDKSGLPSDRFSAERTGGSVSTLTIQRTQQEDSAVYLCASSWTGSVEKLFFGSGTQLSVL.

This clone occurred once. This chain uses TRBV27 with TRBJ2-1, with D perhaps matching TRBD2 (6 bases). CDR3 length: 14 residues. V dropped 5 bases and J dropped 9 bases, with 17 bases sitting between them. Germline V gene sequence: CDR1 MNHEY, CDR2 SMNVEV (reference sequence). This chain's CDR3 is CASSGGLVGGEQFF. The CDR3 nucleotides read TGTGCCAGCAGTGGGGGGTTGGTGGGAGGTGAGCAGTTCTTC.

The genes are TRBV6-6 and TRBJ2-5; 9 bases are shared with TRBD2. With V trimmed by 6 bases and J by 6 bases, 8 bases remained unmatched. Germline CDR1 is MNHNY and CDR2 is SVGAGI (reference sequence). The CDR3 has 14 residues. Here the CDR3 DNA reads TGTGCCAGCAGCCAAAGCGGGAGGCTGAAGACCCAGTACTTC. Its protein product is CASSQSGRLKTQYF.

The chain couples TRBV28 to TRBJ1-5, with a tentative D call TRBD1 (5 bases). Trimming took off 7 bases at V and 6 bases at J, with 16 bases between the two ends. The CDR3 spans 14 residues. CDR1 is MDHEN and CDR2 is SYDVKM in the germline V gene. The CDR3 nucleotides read TGTGCCAGCAACGCGGGCGGGACGGGTCAGCCCCAGCATTTT. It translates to CASNAGGTGQPQHF.